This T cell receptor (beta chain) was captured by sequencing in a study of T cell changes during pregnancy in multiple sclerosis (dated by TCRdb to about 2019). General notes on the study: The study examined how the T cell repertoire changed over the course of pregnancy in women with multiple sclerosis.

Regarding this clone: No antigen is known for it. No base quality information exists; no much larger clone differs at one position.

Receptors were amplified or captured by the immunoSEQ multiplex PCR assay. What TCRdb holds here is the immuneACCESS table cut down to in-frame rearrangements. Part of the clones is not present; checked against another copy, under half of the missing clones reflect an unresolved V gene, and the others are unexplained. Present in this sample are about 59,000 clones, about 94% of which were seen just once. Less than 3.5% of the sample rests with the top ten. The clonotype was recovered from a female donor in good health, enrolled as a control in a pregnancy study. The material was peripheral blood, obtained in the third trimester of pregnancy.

Here is the DNA: TGCAGCGTCAATAGCGGGCGTAGCTCCTACAATGAGCAGTTCTTC. Its product reads: CSVNSGRSSYNEQFF. The chain is made from TRBV29-1 and TRBJ2-1; 7 central bases correspond to TRBD2. Reading from cysteine to phenylalanine, the CDR3 counts 15 amino acids. Only the CDR3 portion is preserved as DNA: 45 bases, with reading frame beginning at the first base. CDR1 is given as SQVTM and CDR2 as ANQGSEA, both from the germline V gene. The junction shows trimming of 6 bases on V and 0 bases on J, and the gene matches do not reach 8 bases of it.